This TCR beta chain came from a study of cytomegalovirus exposure and HLA in healthy donors. Points from the study as a whole: Specific recognition of CMV antigens was confirmed in vitro for three chains (all CMV-associated). According to a subsequent analysis, TCR clusters from the first cohort were inclined to appear together in the roughly 110 validation repertoires.

Some clones are missing from TCRdb's copy, which holds only in-frame ones; the method was immunoSEQ multiplex PCR. The sample carries 56,000 or so clones, 93% recorded once. This clone appeared a single time. Its matching antigen is unknown. The germline CDR1 and CDR2 sequences are SGHDT and YYEEEE. V shed 1 base and J shed 2 bases, with 6 bases lying between them. The CDR3 sequence is 14 residues long. The chain couples TRBV5-6 to TRBJ1-4; D gene uncertain. The TCR sequence derives from a woman aged 18-35 years in good health and CMV-seropositive. Sequences were obtained from PBMCs. CDR3 protein: CASSLSATNEKLFF. The CDR3 nucleotides are TGTGCCAGCAGCTTGAGCGCCACTAATGAAAAACTGTTTTTT.